This TCR beta chain was captured by sequencing in a study of breast tumors, draining lymph nodes, adjacent tissues. On this clonotype: The target antigen is unknown.

A single record per CDR3 protein comes from TCRdb applying MiXCR to the multiplex PCR reads. The sample consists of about 14,000 distinct CDR3 sequences, about three fifths of them appearing once. Germline V lookup: CDR1 LNHDA, CDR2 SQIVND (reference sequence). V lost 3 bases to trimming and J lost 6 bases; unmatched junction nucleotides: 7. The CDR3 has 15 residues. Overall study findings and caveats: Tumors had less TCR diversity than lymph nodes, more than nontumor tissue.

This sequence joins TRBV19 and TRBJ2-1; 8 nucleotides line up with TRBD2. Sequences were obtained from tumor-adjacent breast tissue. This receptor was obtained from a female donor with breast cancer. Some clones in this sample may be carry-over from other donors' samples. The CDR3 region has the DNA TGTGCCAGTAGTATCCGGGGGGGTTGGGGCAATGAGCAGTTCTTC. Its protein is CASSIRGGWGNEQFF.